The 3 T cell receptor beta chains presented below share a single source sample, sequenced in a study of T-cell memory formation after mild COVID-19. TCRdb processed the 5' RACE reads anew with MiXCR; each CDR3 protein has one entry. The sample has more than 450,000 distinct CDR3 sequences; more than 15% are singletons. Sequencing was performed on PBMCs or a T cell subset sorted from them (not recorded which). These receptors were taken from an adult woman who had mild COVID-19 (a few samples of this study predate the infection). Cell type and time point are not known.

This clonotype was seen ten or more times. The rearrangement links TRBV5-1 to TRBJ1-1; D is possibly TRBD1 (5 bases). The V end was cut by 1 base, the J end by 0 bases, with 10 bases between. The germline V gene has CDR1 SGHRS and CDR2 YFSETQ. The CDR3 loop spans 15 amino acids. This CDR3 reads CASSLSTVLNTEAFF. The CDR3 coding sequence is TGCGCCAGCAGCTTGTCGACAGTCCTGAACACTGAAGCTTTCTTT. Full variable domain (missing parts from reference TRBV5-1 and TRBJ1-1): KAGVTQTPRYLIKTRGQQVTLSCSPISGHRSVSWYQQTPGQGLQFLFEYFSETQRNKGNFPGRFSGRQFSNSRSEMNVSTLELGDSALYLCASSLSTVLNTEAFFGQGTRLTVV.

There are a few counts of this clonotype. CDR3 DNA sequence: TGTGCCAGCAGCTTAGCTTGGCTAGCGGGGTCCTACGAGCAGTACTTC. This translates into CASSLAWLAGSYEQYF. The chain recombines TRBV7-8 with TRBJ2-7; 9 bases map to TRBD2. V was pared by 0 bases and J by 1 base, with 4 bases of the junction left unmatched. The CDR3 has 16 amino acids. Per the germline V gene, CDR1 is SGHVS and CDR2 is FQNEAQ. Looking up the rest from reference TRBV7-8 and TRBJ2-7 gives the full variable domain: GAGVSQSPRYKVAKRGQDVALRCDPISGHVSLFWYQQALGQGPEFLTYFQNEAQLDKSGLPSDRFFAERPEGSVSTLKIQRTQQEDSAVYLCASSLAWLAGSYEQYFGPGTRLTVT.

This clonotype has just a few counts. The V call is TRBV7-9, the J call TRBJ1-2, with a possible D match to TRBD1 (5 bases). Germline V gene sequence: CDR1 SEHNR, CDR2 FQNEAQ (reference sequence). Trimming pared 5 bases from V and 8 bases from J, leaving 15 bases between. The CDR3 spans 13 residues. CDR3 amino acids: CASSAGTNEGYTF. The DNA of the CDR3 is TGTGCCAGCAGCGCCGGGACTAATGAGGGCTACACCTTC.